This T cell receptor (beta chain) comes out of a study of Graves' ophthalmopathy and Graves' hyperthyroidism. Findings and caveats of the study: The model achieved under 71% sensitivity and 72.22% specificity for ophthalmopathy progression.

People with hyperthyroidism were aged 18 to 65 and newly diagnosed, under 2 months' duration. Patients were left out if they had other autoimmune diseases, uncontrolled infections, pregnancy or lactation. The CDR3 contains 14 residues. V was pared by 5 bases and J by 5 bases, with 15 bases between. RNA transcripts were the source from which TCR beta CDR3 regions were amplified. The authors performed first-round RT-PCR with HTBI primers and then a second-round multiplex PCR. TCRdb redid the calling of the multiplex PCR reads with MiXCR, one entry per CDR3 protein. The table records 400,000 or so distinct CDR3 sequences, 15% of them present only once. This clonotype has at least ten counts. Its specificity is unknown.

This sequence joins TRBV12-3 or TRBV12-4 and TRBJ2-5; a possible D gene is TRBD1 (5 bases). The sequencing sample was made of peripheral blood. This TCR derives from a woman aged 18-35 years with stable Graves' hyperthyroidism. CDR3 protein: CASSLRGDEETQYF. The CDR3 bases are TGTGCCAGCAGTCTTAGGGGCGATGAGGAGACCCAGTACTTC.